These 12 T cell receptor beta chains originate from one sample sequenced in a study of shared clonotypes between healthy human individuals. Sequenced by immunoSEQ multiplex PCR; TCRdb stores in-frame clones only, minus some. The sample records around 300,000 clones, roughly 84% being singletons. Sequenced: memory CD8+ T cells sorted from blood. This sample's subset: CD45RO+ cells pooled with CCR7-negative TemRA cells. The receptors shown here come from a man aged 18 to 30 in good health.

This clone showed up just once. The rearrangement joins TRBV5-6 to TRBJ2-1; 9 bases line up with TRBD1. The CDR3 contains 16 residues. V trimming: 4 bases; J trimming: 3 bases; junction bases outside the gene matches: 8. The germline V gene has CDR1 SGHDT and CDR2 YYEEEE. The CDR3 is CASSPWTGVHYNEQFF. CDR3 nucleotides: TGTGCCAGCAGCCCCTGGACAGGGGTTCACTACAATGAGCAGTTCTTC.

The V and J genes are TRBV6-1 and TRBJ1-3, with a tentative D call TRBD1 (5 bases). The V end lost 2 bases, the J end lost 0 bases, and 14 bases lay between the germline ends. Per germline, CDR1 MNHNS and CDR2 SASEGT. The CDR3 is 17 amino acids. The CDR3 is CASSESMRGSSGNTIYF. The CDR3 region has the DNA TGTGCCAGCAGTGAATCGATGCGGGGCAGCTCTGGAAACACCATATATTTT.

J is TRBJ1-4 and V is TRBV13; D uncertain. V was cut by 4 bases and J by 7 bases, with 7 bases left in between. The germline V gene has CDR1 PRHDT and CDR2 FYEKMQ (reference sequence). CDR3 length equals 12 residues. The CDR3: CASSSQPEKLFF. The CDR3 DNA follows: TGTGCCAGCAGCTCCCAACCTGAAAAACTGTTTTTT.

In nucleotides, the CDR3 is TGTGCCAGTAGTATAGATAACACTGAAGCTTTCTTT. Translation: CASSIDNTEAFF. The chain carries TRBV19 and TRBJ1-1, with no clear D. Germline loops: CDR1 LNHDA, CDR2 SQIVND (reference sequence). The ends were cut back, 0 bases at V and 2 bases at J, with 1 base in the middle. This CDR3 is 12 amino acids long.

The V call is TRBV7-9, the J call TRBJ2-1; TRBD2 aligns across 8 bases. CDR1 is SEHNR and CDR2 is FQNEAQ in the germline V gene (reference sequence). There are 16 residues in the CDR3. The V gene end was trimmed by 1 base and the J gene end by 7 bases; junction bases not matched to a gene: 9. CDR3 protein: CASSLGQAGVGNEQFF. The CDR3, as DNA: TGTGCCAGCAGCTTAGGGCAAGCGGGAGTGGGGAATGAGCAGTTCTTC.

The V gene is TRBV7-9, the J gene TRBJ2-7; 10 nucleotides match TRBD2. The V gene's germline CDR1 is SEHNR and CDR2 FQNEAQ (reference sequence). The CDR3 runs 14 residues. V lost 5 bases and J lost 3; bases outside the gene matches: 4. CDR3 DNA sequence: TGTGCCAGCAGCCGCGAGCGGGAGGGCTACGAGCAGTACTTC. It encodes CASSREREGYEQYF.

This chain joins TRBV9 and TRBJ2-7; no firm D call. Trimming cost V 3 bases and J 2 bases, with 12 bases left between them. This CDR3 region has 14 residues. Germline V gene data show CDR1 as SGDLS and CDR2 as YYNGEE. The CDR3 DNA follows: TGTGCCAGCAGCGGACGGTGGAGCCCCTACGAGCAGTACTTC. Translation gives CASSGRWSPYEQYF. Looking up the rest from reference TRBV9 and TRBJ2-7 gives the full variable domain: DSGVTQTPKHLITATGQRVTLRCSPRSGDLSVYWYQQSLDQGLQFLIQYYNGEERAKGNILERFSAQQFPDLHSELNLSSLELGDSALYFCASSGRWSPYEQYFGPGTRLTVT.

For this clone: Different DNA sequences within this sample yield the same CDR3. The V gene is TRBV28, the J gene TRBJ1-1; the D is unclear. Germline-derived CDR1 and CDR2 are MDHEN and SYDVKM. This CDR3 spans 11 amino acids. V shed 2 bases and J shed 5 bases, with 3 bases lying between them. The CDR3 DNA is TGTGCCAGCAGTTTAGGTACTGAAGCTTTCTTT. It is translated as CASSLGTEAFF.

This clone was observed once. V usage is TRBV9 and J usage is TRBJ2-5, with 15 bases matching TRBD2. Germline V lookup: CDR1 SGDLS, CDR2 YYNGEE. This CDR3 comprises 16 residues. V shed 4 bases and J 5 bases; nucleotides not matched to a gene: 6. CDR3 bases: TGTGCCAGCAGCCCCGGACTAGCGGGAGGGAAGGAGACCCAGTACTTC. It codes for CASSPGLAGGKETQYF. Together with reference TRBV9 and TRBJ2-5, the CDR3 gives the full variable domain: DSGVTQTPKHLITATGQRVTLRCSPRSGDLSVYWYQQSLDQGLQFLIQYYNGEERAKGNILERFSAQQFPDLHSELNLSSLELGDSALYFCASSPGLAGGKETQYFGPGTRLLVL.

This clone is a singleton in its sample. The rearrangement joins TRBV13 to TRBJ1-1, with 9 bases matching TRBD1. The V segment lost 3 bases and the J segment 2 bases; nucleotides outside the gene matches: 7. The V gene's germline CDR1 is PRHDT and CDR2 FYEKMQ (reference sequence). CDR3 length equals 16 residues. The CDR3 spells CASSFPDRGYNTEAFF. CDR3 sequence (DNA): TGTGCCAGCAGCTTCCCCGACAGGGGGTACAACACTGAAGCTTTCTTT.

V is TRBV28 and J is TRBJ2-7, with 12 bases aligning to TRBD2. Germline loops: CDR1 MDHEN, CDR2 SYDVKM. With V trimmed by 1 base and J by 2 bases, 6 bases remained unmatched. This CDR3 comprises 17 residues. The CDR3 here is CASSLSLGLAGPYEQYF. The CDR3 DNA reads as TGTGCCAGCAGTTTATCCCTTGGACTAGCGGGGCCCTACGAGCAGTACTTC.

This clone was recorded only once. V gene TRBV28 combines with J gene TRBJ1-3; tentative D call: TRBD1 (6 bases). The CDR3 loop spans 18 amino acids. Trimming cost V 5 bases and J 4 bases, with 24 bases left between them. Germline CDR1 is MDHEN and CDR2 is SYDVKM. The CDR3 region has the DNA TGTGCCAGCAGTCCATTAATGTTCAGGGGACGTAAAGGAAACACCATATATTTT. Translating gives CASSPLMFRGRKGNTIYF.